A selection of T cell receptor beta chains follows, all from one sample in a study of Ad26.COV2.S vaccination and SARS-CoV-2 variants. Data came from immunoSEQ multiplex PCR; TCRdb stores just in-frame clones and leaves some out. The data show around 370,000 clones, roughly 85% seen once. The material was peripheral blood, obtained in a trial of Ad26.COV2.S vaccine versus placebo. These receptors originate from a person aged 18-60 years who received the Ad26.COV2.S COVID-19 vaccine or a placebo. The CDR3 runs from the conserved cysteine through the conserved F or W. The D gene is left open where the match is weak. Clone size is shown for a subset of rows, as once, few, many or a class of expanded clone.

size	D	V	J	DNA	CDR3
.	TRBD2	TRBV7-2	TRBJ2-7	TGTGCCAGCAGCTGGACTAGCGGCTCCTACGAGCAGTACTTC	CASSWTSGSYEQYF
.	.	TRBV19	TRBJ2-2	TGTGCCAGTAGTATTTGGGGCGGGGCGGCGAACACCGGGGAGCTGTTTTTT	CASSIWGGAANTGELFF
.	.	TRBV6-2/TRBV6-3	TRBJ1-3	TGTGCCAGCAGTAGCCGGACGGCAAACACCATATATTTT	CASSSRTANTIYF
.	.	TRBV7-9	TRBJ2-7	TGTGCCAGCAGCACCCCCCGGGGTGGCTACGAGCAGTACTTC	CASSTPRGGYEQYF
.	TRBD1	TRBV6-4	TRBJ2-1	TGTGCCAGCAGCGCCGACAGGGTAGACAATGAGCAGTTCTTC	CASSADRVDNEQFF
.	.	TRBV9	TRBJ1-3	TGTGCCAGCAGCGTACCAGGGTCCGGAAACACCATATATTTT	CASSVPGSGNTIYF
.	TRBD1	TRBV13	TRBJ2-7	TGTGCCAGCAGCTTGTGGACAGGGGGCGTCGAGCAGTACTTC	CASSLWTGGVEQYF
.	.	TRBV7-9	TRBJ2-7	TGTGCCAGCAGCTTCGACGGGAGCGGTCGCGAGCAGTACTTC	CASSFDGSGREQYF
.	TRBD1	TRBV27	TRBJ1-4	TGTGCCAGCAGTCCTTACCCGACAGGGGGAGAAAAACTGTTTTTT	CASSPYPTGGEKLFF
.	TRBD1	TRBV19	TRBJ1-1	TGTGCCAGTAGTATACGGGACAGGGAGGACACTGAAGCTTTCTTT	CASSIRDREDTEAFF
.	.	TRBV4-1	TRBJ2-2	TGCGCCAGCAGCCAAGATGTGTGGGCATCCACCGGGGAGCTGTTTTTT	CASSQDVWASTGELFF
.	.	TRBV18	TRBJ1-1	TGTGCCAGCTCACCCTTCGGACGGACTGAAGCTTTCTTT	CASSPFGRTEAFF
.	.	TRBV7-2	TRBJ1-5	TGTGCCAGCGCAACAGGGTTTGCTCAGCCCCAGCATTTT	CASATGFAQPQHF
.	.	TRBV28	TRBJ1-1	TGTGCCAGCAGTTTAGGCGTCAGATCCTTCTTGAGTATGAACACTGAAGCTTTCTTT	CASSLGVRSFLSMNTEAFF
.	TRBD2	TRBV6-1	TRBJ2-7	TGTGCCAGCAGTGAAGCGGCGGGAGGGCCCCCTCACGCCGAGCAGTACTTC	CASSEAAGGPPHAEQYF
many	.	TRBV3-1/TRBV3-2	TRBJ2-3	TGTGCCAGCAGCCCCCCCGGGGAAACGCAGTATTTT	CASSPPGETQYF
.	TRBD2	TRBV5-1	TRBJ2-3	TGCGCCAGCAGCTTGTGGACTAGCGGAATGGATACGCAGTATTTT	CASSLWTSGMDTQYF
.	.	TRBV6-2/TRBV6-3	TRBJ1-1	TGTGCCAGCAGCCGCGGGGATCTGGTCACTGAAGCTTTCTTT	CASSRGDLVTEAFF
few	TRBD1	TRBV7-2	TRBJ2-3	TGTGCCAGCAGCTCGTCCCGGGACAGGGCAGATACGCAGTATTTT	CASSSSRDRADTQYF
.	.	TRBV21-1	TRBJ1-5	TGTGCCAGCAGTCCGGGCAATCAGCCCCAGCATTTT	CASSPGNQPQHF
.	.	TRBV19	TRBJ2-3	TGTGCCAGTAGTAAACCTTTTAGCACAGATACGCAGTATTTT	CASSKPFSTDTQYF
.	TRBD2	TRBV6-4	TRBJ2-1	TGTGCCAGCAGTGGAGGCGGGAGTTGGAATGAGCAGTTCTTC	CASSGGGSWNEQFF
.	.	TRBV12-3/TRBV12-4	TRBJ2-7	TGTGCCAGCAGCGAGGCGTACGAGCAGTACTTC	CASSEAYEQYF
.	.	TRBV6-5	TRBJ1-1	TGTGCCAGCAGTTACTTGGGGGAAGGGACGACTGAAGCTTTCTTT	CASSYLGEGTTEAFF
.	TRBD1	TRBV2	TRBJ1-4	TGTGCCAGCAGCAGGACAGGGAACGAAAAACTGTTTTTT	CASSRTGNEKLFF
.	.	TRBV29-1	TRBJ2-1	TGCAGCGTTGAAGTCCACCGCTCCTACAATGAGCAGTTCTTC	CSVEVHRSYNEQFF
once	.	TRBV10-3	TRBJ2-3	TGTGCCATCAGTGTTGGGGGATCCACAGATACGCAGTATTTT	CAISVGGSTDTQYF
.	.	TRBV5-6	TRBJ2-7	TGTGCCAGCTCTGAGGCAGGGCGATACGAGCAGTACTTC	CASSEAGRYEQYF
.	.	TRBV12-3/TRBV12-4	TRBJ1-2	TGTGCCAGCAGTTTAGGGTTGACTGGCTACACCTTC	CASSLGLTGYTF
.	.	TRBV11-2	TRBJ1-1	TGTGCCAGCAGCGTAATCATGAACACTGAAGCTTTCTTT	CASSVIMNTEAFF
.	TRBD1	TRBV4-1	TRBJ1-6	TGCGCCAGCAGCCAAATACCGGGACAGGGCGATTCACCCCTCCACTTT	CASSQIPGQGDSPLHF
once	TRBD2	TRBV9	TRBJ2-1	TGTGCCAGCAGCGGGAGACTAGCGGGGGACCAAAATGAGCAGTTCTTC	CASSGRLAGDQNEQFF